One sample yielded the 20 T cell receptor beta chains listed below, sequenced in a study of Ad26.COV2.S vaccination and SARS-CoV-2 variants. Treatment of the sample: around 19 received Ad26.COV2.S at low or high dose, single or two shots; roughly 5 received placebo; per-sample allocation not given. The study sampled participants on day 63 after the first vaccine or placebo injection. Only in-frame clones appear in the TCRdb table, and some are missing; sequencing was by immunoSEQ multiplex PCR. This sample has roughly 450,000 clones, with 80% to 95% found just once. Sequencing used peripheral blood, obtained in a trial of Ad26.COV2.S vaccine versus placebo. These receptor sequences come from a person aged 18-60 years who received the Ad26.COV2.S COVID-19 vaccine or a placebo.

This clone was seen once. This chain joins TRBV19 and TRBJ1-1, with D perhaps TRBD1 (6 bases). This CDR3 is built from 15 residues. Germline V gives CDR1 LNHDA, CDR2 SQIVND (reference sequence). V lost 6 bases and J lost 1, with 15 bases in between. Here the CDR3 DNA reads TGTGCCAGTAGGACGGGGGGGGCCCGGAACACTGAAGCTTTCTTT. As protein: CASRTGGARNTEAFF. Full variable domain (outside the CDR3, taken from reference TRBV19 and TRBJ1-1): DGGITQSPKYLFRKEGQNVTLSCEQNLNHDAMYWYRQDPGQGLRLIYYSQIVNDFQKGDIAEGYSVSREKKESFPLTVTSAQKNPTAFYLCASRTGGARNTEAFFGQGTRLTVV.

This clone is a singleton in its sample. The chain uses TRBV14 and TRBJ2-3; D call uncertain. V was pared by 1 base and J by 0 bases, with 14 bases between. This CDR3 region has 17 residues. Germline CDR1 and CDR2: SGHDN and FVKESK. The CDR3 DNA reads TGTGCCAGCAGCCAAGTTGTCGGAAAACCTAGCACAGATACGCAGTATTTT. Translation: CASSQVVGKPSTDTQYF.

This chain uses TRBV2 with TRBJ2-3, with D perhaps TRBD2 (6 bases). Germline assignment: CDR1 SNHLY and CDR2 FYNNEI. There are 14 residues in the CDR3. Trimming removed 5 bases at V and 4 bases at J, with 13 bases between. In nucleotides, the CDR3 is TGTGCCAGCAGTAATCTAGCGTGGTCAGATACGCAGTATTTT. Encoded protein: CASSNLAWSDTQYF.

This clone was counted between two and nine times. The CDR3, as DNA: TGCGCCAGCAGCTTGGTCACGGGAGGGCCAGGGAGGGAGACCCAGTACTTC. This codes for CASSLVTGGPGRETQYF. The chain couples TRBV5-1 to TRBJ2-5; 8 bases align to TRBD2. The V gene's germline CDR1 is SGHRS and CDR2 YFSETQ. V trimming: 0 bases; J trimming: 5 bases; junction bases outside the gene matches: 12. The CDR3 runs 17 residues.

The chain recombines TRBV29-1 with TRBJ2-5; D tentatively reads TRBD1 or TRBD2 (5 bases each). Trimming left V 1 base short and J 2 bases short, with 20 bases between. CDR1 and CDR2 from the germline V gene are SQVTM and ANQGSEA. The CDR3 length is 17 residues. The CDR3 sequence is CSVEGDPRLGTQETQYF. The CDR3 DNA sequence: TGCAGCGTTGAAGGGGACCCTCGGCTCGGCACTCAAGAGACCCAGTACTTC.

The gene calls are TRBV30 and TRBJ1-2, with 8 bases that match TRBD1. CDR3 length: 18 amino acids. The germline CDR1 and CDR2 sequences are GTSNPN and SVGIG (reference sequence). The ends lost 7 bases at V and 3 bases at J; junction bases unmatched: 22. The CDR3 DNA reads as TGTGCCTCGAACTCTGGCGGCCTTGGGCAGGGGGCGGACTATGGCTACACCTTC. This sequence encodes CASNSGGLGQGADYGYTF.

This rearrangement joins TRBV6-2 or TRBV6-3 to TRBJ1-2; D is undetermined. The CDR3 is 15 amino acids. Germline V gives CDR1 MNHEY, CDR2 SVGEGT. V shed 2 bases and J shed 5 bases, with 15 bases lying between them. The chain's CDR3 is CASSYPGGAGYGYTF. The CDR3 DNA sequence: TGTGCCAGCAGTTACCCCGGAGGCGCGGGGTATGGCTACACCTTC.

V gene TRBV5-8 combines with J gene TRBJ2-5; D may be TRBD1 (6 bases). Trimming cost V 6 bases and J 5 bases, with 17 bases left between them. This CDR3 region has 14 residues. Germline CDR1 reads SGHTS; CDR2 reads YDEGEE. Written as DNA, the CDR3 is TGTGCCAGCAACAGGGCCCAGGGACGGGAGACCCAGTACTTC. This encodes CASNRAQGRETQYF.

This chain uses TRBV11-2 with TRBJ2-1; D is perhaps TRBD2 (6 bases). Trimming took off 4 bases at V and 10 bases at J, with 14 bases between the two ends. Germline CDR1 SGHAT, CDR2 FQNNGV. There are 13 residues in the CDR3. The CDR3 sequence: CASSYERAGEQFF. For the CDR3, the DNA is TGTGCCAGCAGCTACGAACGGGCGGGGGAGCAGTTCTTC.

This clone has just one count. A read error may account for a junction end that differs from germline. DNA for the CDR3: TGTGCCAGTAGTATACAGGGGGAGCAGCCCCGGCATTTT. Its translation: CASSIQGEQPRHF. The chain couples TRBV19 to TRBJ1-5; TRBD1 matches at 7 bases. There are 13 residues in the CDR3. CDR1 is LNHDA, CDR2 SQIVND, per germline (reference sequence).

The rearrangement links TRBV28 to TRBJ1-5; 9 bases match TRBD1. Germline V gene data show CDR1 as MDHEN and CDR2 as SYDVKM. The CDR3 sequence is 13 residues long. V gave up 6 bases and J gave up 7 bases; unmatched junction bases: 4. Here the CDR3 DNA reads TGTGCCAGCAGCGACAGGGGGGGCCAGCCCCAGCATTTT. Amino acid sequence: CASSDRGGQPQHF.

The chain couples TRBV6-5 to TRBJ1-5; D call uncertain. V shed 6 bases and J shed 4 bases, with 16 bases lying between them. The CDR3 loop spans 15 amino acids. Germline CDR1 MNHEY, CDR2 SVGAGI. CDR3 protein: CASRDYTGPNQPQHF. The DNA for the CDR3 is TGTGCCAGCAGAGATTACACCGGGCCAAATCAGCCCCAGCATTTT.

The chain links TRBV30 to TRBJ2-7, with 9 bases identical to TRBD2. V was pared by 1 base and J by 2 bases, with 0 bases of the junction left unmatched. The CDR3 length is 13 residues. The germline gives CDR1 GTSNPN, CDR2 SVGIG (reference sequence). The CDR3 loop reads CAWSERGAYEQYF. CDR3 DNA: TGTGCCTGGAGTGAGCGGGGGGCCTACGAGCAGTACTTC.

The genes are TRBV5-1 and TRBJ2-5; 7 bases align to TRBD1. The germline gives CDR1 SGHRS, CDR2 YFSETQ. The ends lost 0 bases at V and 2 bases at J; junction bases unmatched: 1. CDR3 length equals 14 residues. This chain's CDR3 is CASSLGQGQETQYF. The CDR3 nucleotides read TGCGCCAGCAGCTTGGGACAGGGACAAGAGACCCAGTACTTC. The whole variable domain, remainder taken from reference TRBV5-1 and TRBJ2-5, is KAGVTQTPRYLIKTRGQQVTLSCSPISGHRSVSWYQQTPGQGLQFLFEYFSETQRNKGNFPGRFSGRQFSNSRSEMNVSTLELGDSALYLCASSLGQGQETQYFGPGTRLLVL.

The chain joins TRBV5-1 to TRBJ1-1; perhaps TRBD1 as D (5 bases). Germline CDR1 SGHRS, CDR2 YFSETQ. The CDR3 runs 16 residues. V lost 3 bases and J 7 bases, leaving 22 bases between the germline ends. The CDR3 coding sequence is TGCGCCAGCAGCTCTTCCCCAGGGCGTACTGCTGATGAAGCTTTCTTT. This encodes CASSSSPGRTADEAFF.

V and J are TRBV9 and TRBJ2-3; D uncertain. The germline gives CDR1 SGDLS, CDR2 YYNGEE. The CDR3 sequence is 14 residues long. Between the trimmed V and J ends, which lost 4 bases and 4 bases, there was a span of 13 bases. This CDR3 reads CASSMTHLPDTQYF. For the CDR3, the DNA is TGTGCCAGCAGCATGACTCATCTACCAGATACGCAGTATTTT.

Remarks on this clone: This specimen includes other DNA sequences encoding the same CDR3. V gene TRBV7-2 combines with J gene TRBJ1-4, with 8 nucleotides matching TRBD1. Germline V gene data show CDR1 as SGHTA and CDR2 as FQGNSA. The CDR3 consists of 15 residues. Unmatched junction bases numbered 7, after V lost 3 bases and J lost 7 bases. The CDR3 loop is CASSLAGTGGEKLFF. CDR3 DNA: TGTGCCAGCAGCTTGGCGGGGACAGGAGGTGAAAAACTGTTTTTT.

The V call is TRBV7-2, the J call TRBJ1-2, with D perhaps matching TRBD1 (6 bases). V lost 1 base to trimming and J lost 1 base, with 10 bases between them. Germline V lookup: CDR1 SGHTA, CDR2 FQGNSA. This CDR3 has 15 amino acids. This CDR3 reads CASSLVAGDNYGYTF. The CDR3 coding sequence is TGTGCCAGCAGCTTAGTTGCAGGGGATAACTATGGCTACACCTTC.

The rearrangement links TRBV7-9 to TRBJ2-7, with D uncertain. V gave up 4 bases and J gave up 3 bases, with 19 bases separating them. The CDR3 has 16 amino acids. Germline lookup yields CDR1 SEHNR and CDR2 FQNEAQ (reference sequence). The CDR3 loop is CASSSTSPTTYYEQYF. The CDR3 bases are TGTGCCAGCAGCTCGACGTCTCCTACTACGTACTACGAGCAGTACTTC.

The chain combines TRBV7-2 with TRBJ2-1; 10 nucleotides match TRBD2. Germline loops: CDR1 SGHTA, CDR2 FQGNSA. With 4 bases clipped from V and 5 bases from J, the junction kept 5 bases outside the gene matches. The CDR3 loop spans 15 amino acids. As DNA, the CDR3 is TGTGCCAGCAGCTCGCTGGGACTAGCGAACAATGAGCAGTTCTTC. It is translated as CASSSLGLANNEQFF.